This entry describes one T cell receptor (beta chain). Per the study methods: Estimation of nucleated cell counts relied on the amplification of reference gene primers. Method: immunoSEQ multiplex PCR; TCRdb's copy keeps in-frame clones and lacks some. V, J and clone size are taken as reported in that table, and D and trimming were inferred from the DNA itself. The sample includes about 130,000 clones, around 87% of them seen just once. The data belong to a study of blood T cell repertoires in COVID-19. At the level of the study: The origin of the acute and convalescent COVID-19 samples was the United States, Italy and Spain. T cells, B-cell-depleted T cells, or PBMCs provided the cDNA or gDNA that served as material.

V was trimmed by 8 bases and J by 5 bases, leaving 5 bases between them. The CDR3 has 10 amino acids. Germline V lookup: CDR1 SNHLY, CDR2 FYNNEI. Sequenced sample: peripheral blood. This clonotype was obtained from a man aged 45-60 years with active COVID-19. The V and J genes are TRBV2 and TRBJ2-3; D is uncertain. CDR3 sequence (DNA): TGTGCCAGCCTCGTAGATACGCAGTATTTT. Its protein product is CASLVDTQYF.